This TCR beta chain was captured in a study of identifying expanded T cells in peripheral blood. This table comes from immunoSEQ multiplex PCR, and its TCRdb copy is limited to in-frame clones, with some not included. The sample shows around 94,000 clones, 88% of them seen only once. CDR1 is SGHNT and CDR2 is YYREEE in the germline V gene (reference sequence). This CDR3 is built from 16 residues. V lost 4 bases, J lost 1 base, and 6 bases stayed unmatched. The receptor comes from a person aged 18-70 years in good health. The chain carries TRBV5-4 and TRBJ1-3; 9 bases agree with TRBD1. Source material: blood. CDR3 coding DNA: TGTGCCAGCAGCCGCTCACAGGGGGCTTCTGGAAACACCATATATTTT. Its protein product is CASSRSQGASGNTIYF.